One sample yielded the 20 T cell receptor beta chains listed below, sequenced in a study of memory CD8 T cells in hepatitis C reinfection (TCRdb year 2017). Receptors were amplified or captured by the immunoSEQ multiplex PCR assay. TCRdb limited this immuneACCESS table to in-frame rearrangements with V and J called. A share of clones is missing; checked studies link under half to unresolved V genes, and the rest is unexplained. This sample is represented by 35,000 to 50,000 clones; approximately 90% of them were singletons. Around 1.2% of the sample lies in the top ten. What the time point label conveys for this sample: peak reinfection, 3 to 8 weeks after reinfection detection. Sorted cells were sequenced directly ex vivo, without in vitro expansion prior to TCR sequencing. The sample comprised naive CD8+ T cells sorted from blood. The cell subset or site label on this specimen signifies: total naive CD8+CD45RO- T cells. The receptors were sampled from a young man with hepatitis C virus infection.

V gene TRBV13 combines with J gene TRBJ1-1, with 8 bases matching TRBD1. Looked up from germline, CDR1 is PRHDT and CDR2 is FYEKMQ (reference sequence). The CDR3 spans 15 residues. The V gene end was trimmed by 3 bases and the J gene end by 0 bases; junction bases not matched to a gene: 3. The CDR3 coding sequence is TGTGCCAGCAGCTTCTCGACAGGGGTGAACACTGAAGCTTTCTTT. It encodes CASSFSTGVNTEAFF.

CDR3 in amino acids: CASSSYTETEAFF. Here the CDR3 DNA reads TGTGCCAGCAGCTCCTACACAGAGACTGAAGCTTTCTTT. This chain uses TRBV7-9 with TRBJ1-1; D call uncertain. Trimming removed 4 bases from V and 5 bases from J, with 11 bases in between. The CDR3 has 13 residues. CDR1 and CDR2 from the germline V gene are SEHNR and FQNEAQ (reference sequence).

The gene calls are TRBV19 and TRBJ1-1; D gene unclear. The germline gives CDR1 LNHDA, CDR2 SQIVND (reference sequence). CDR3 length: 15 residues. Trimming took off 5 bases at V and 3 bases at J, with 16 bases between the two ends. The CDR3 DNA follows: TGTGCCAGTAGTTCGCTGTCGTGGGCCGACACTGAAGCTTTCTTT. Translation: CASSSLSWADTEAFF.

This clone was counted between two and nine times. This chain uses TRBV27 with TRBJ1-1; a possible D gene is TRBD1 (5 bases). Germline lookup yields CDR1 MNHEY and CDR2 SMNVEV (reference sequence). This CDR3 is built from 12 residues. V lost 9 bases and J lost 1, with 9 bases in between. The CDR3 is CASQGPNTEAFF. As DNA, the CDR3 is TGTGCCAGTCAGGGCCCGAACACTGAAGCTTTCTTT.

This clone was seen once. The rearrangement joins TRBV25-1 to TRBJ1-2, with D hard to call. The CDR3 consists of 15 residues. The germline V and J ends were trimmed by 4 bases and 2 bases, with 14 bases remaining between them. Germline V CDR1 and CDR2: MGHDK, SYGVNS. The CDR3 DNA sequence: TGTGCCAGCAGTGTAGGATGGGGAGGGAACTATGGCTACACCTTC. Residues: CASSVGWGGNYGYTF.

The chain combines TRBV7-9 with TRBJ1-1; D uncertain. From germline, CDR1 is SEHNR and CDR2 FQNEAQ (reference sequence). Trimming removed 1 base from V and 4 bases from J, with 10 bases in between. This CDR3 is built from 14 residues. CDR3 in DNA: TGTGCCAGCAGCTTAGACGGAGGTAGCACTGAAGCTTTCTTT. Translated, it gives CASSLDGGSTEAFF.

This chain links TRBV2 with TRBJ2-7; 8 bases align to TRBD1. The CDR3 extends over 14 amino acids. Trimming removed 6 bases from V and 6 bases from J; junction bases left unmatched: 10. The germline gives CDR1 SNHLY, CDR2 FYNNEI. CDR3 sequence: CASRRGQGNAEQYF. The CDR3 bases are TGTGCCAGCAGACGCGGACAGGGTAATGCCGAGCAGTACTTC. The full variable domain, in which reference TRBV2 and TRBJ2-7 provide the parts outside the CDR3, is EPEVTQTPSHQVTQMGQEVILRCVPISNHLYFYWYRQILGQKVEFLVSFYNNEISEKSEIFDDQFSVERPDGSNFTLKIRSTKLEDSAMYFCASRRGQGNAEQYFGPGTRLTVT.

The chain employs TRBV10-3 and TRBJ1-1; TRBD1 might be the D (6 bases). V gave up 0 bases and J gave up 5 bases, with 22 bases separating them. The CDR3 has 18 residues. CDR1 is ENHRY and CDR2 is SYGVKD in the germline V gene. DNA for the CDR3: TGTGCCATCAGTGAGTCGGGGGCCCAGGGGAAGGGGAAGACTGAAGCTTTCTTT. Translated: CAISESGAQGKGKTEAFF.

The chain carries TRBV7-2 and TRBJ2-5; a weak D match, TRBD1 (5 bases). Trimming took 2 bases from V and 1 from J, leaving 11 bases between them. There are 15 residues in the CDR3. The germline V gene encodes CDR1 SGHTA and CDR2 FQGNSA. The CDR3 DNA reads TGTGCCAGCAGCTTAAACGTCCAGGGCCAAGAGACCCAGTACTTC. Its protein is CASSLNVQGQETQYF.

The V gene is TRBV10-3, the J gene TRBJ2-3, with 11 bases fitting TRBD2. The CDR3 is 16 residues long. The V and J ends lost 6 bases and 2 bases, in that order; junction bases with no gene match: 7. Per germline, CDR1 ENHRY and CDR2 SYGVKD. For the CDR3, the DNA is TGTGCCATCAGGAACGGACTAGCGGGCCTCACAGATACGCAGTATTTT. It is translated as CAIRNGLAGLTDTQYF.

The gene calls are TRBV2 and TRBJ2-3, with D unresolved. CDR3 length: 14 amino acids. V dropped 6 bases and J dropped 4 bases, with 14 bases sitting between them. Germline assignment: CDR1 SNHLY and CDR2 FYNNEI. The CDR3 is CASSARIHPDTQYF. For the CDR3, the DNA is TGTGCCAGCAGCGCCAGGATACACCCAGATACGCAGTATTTT.

The chain uses TRBV9 and TRBJ2-1; tentative D call: TRBD1 (5 bases). This CDR3 has 14 residues. Germline V gives CDR1 SGDLS, CDR2 YYNGEE. V lost 0 bases and J lost 6, with 10 bases in between. CDR3 sequence reads: CASSVEDSFNEQFF. CDR3 sequence (DNA): TGTGCCAGCAGCGTAGAAGACAGCTTCAATGAGCAGTTCTTC. Variable domain in full (rest from reference TRBV9 and TRBJ2-1): DSGVTQTPKHLITATGQRVTLRCSPRSGDLSVYWYQQSLDQGLQFLIQYYNGEERAKGNILERFSAQQFPDLHSELNLSSLELGDSALYFCASSVEDSFNEQFFGPGTRLTVL.

The chain recombines TRBV5-4 with TRBJ2-4, with 9 bases identical to TRBD1. This CDR3 comprises 18 residues. Germline loops: CDR1 SGHNT, CDR2 YYREEE (reference sequence). V lost 0 bases to trimming and J lost 1 base; unmatched junction nucleotides: 8. The DNA of the CDR3 is TGTGCCAGCAGCTTGGGACAGGGGGAGAACAACGCCAAAAACATTCAGTACTTC. Its translation: CASSLGQGENNAKNIQYF.

The rearrangement joins TRBV5-1 to TRBJ1-2; TRBD1 is a possible D gene (5 bases). With 4 bases removed from V and 4 bases from J, the gap between germline ends came to 20 bases. The CDR3 extends over 16 amino acids. Germline lookup yields CDR1 SGHRS and CDR2 YFSETQ. CDR3 in DNA: TGCGCCAGCAGCCGAGGGACTGGGGAGCCTAGCTATGGCTACACCTTC. It encodes CASSRGTGEPSYGYTF.

In nucleotides, the CDR3 is TGTGCCAGCAGCGGGTCACACGGGAGCTACGAGCAGTACTTC. Translated: CASSGSHGSYEQYF. The chain uses TRBV27 and TRBJ2-7; a weak D match, TRBD2 (6 bases). Germline CDR1 reads MNHEY; CDR2 reads SMNVEV (reference sequence). The CDR3 covers 14 residues. The V end lost 6 bases, the J end lost 3 bases, and 15 bases lay between the germline ends.

This chain uses TRBV4-2 with TRBJ2-7; D not resolved. Germline V gene sequence: CDR1 LGHNA, CDR2 YNFKEQ. Deletions cut 4 bases from V and 5 bases from J, with 15 bases between. The length of the CDR3 is 14 residues. CDR3 in amino acids: CASSPPSRIHEQYF. CDR3 nucleotide sequence: TGTGCCAGCAGCCCGCCTTCTAGAATCCACGAGCAGTACTTC.

In DNA form, the CDR3 reads TGTGCCAGCAGCTTAACGGCCTCCCGGCGGGAGCAGTACTTC. Protein product: CASSLTASRREQYF. The chain recombines TRBV7-2 with TRBJ2-7; D gene unclear. CDR1 is SGHTA and CDR2 is FQGNSA in the germline V gene. V dropped 2 bases and J dropped 7 bases, with 15 bases sitting between them. The CDR3 sequence is 14 residues long.

The genes are TRBV5-1 and TRBJ2-7; TRBD1 agrees at 9 bases. This CDR3 has 13 residues. The germline V gene encodes CDR1 SGHRS and CDR2 YFSETQ. The V segment lost 3 bases and the J segment 5 bases; nucleotides outside the gene matches: 3. DNA for the CDR3: TGCGCCAGCAGCTGGGGACAGGGTAACGAGCAGTACTTC. This sequence encodes CASSWGQGNEQYF.

The rearrangement joins TRBV20-1 to TRBJ1-2; D gene unclear. The ends were cut back, 3 bases at V and 2 bases at J, with 4 bases in the middle. The CDR3 length is 11 residues. Looked up from germline, CDR1 is DFQATT and CDR2 is SNEGSKA (reference sequence). The CDR3 here is CSASTNYGYTF. The DNA for the CDR3 is TGCAGTGCTAGTACAAACTATGGCTACACCTTC.

The CDR3 DNA follows: TGTGCCAGCAGCCGACAGGGTTACACTGAAGCTTTCTTT. It translates to CASSRQGYTEAFF. The chain carries TRBV7-9 and TRBJ1-1; 7 bases map to TRBD1. The germline V gene has CDR1 SEHNR and CDR2 FQNEAQ (reference sequence). The V segment lost 5 bases and the J segment 3 bases; nucleotides outside the gene matches: 3. The CDR3 is 13 residues long.